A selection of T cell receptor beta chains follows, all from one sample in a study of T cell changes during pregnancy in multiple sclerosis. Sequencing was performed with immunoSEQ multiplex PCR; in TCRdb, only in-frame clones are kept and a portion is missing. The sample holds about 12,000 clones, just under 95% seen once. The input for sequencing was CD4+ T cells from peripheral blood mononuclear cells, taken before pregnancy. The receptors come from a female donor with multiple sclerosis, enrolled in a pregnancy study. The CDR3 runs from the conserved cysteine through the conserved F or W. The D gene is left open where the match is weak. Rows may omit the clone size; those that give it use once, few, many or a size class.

CASSLFAGGNTQYF,TGTGCCAGCAGCTTATTTGCGGGGGGGAATACGCAGTATTTT,-,TRBJ2-3,TRBD2,TRBV7-2
CASREPGSTDTQYF,TGTGCCAGCAGGGAGCCAGGGAGCACAGATACGCAGTATTTT,once,TRBJ2-3,-,TRBV6-1
CASSLDRAGNQPQHF,TGTGCCAGCAGTTTGGACAGGGCAGGCAATCAGCCCCAGCATTTT,-,TRBJ1-5,TRBD1,TRBV6-5
CASSSQGSSNQPQHF,TGTGCCAGCAGCTCACAGGGGAGTAGCAATCAGCCCCAGCATTTT,-,TRBJ1-5,TRBD1,TRBV11-2
CASSPLGAETQYF,TGTGCCAGCAGCCCTCTTGGGGCCGAGACCCAGTACTTC,once,TRBJ2-5,-,TRBV7-8
CASSPVGGLDSYNSPLHF,TGTGCCAGCTCACCGGTAGGAGGCTTGGACTCCTATAATTCACCCCTCCACTTT,-,TRBJ1-6,-,TRBV18
CASGLATGRYGYTF,TGTGCTAGTGGTTTGGCCACAGGGCGTTATGGCTACACCTTC,-,TRBJ1-2,-,TRBV12-5
CASSDELGGNQPQHF,TGTGCCAGCAGTGATGAGTTGGGGGGGAACCAGCCCCAGCATTTT,-,TRBJ1-5,-,TRBV2
CASSALDQGRAEAFF,TGTGCCAGCTCGGCTTTAGATCAGGGTAGGGCTGAAGCTTTCTTT,-,TRBJ1-1,-,TRBV18
CASSFGHEAFF,TGTGCCAGCAGCTTTGGACATGAAGCTTTCTTT,-,TRBJ1-1,-,TRBV7-9
CASSQAPTGGETQYF,TGCGCCAGCAGCCAAGCCCCGACAGGGGGAGAGACCCAGTACTTC,-,TRBJ2-5,TRBD1,TRBV4-1
CASSLGIAGGGEQYF,TGTGCCAGCAGTTTAGGTATAGCGGGGGGAGGCGAGCAGTACTTC,-,TRBJ2-7,TRBD2,TRBV6-5
CASSATIDSYEQYF,TGTGCCAGCAGCGCGACTATTGACTCCTACGAGCAGTACTTC,once,TRBJ2-7,-,TRBV9
CASSRGQTTYEQYF,TGTGCCAGCAGCCGGGGACAGACCACCTACGAGCAGTACTTC,-,TRBJ2-7,TRBD1,TRBV6-6
CASSRAPGLAGGYNEQFF,TGTGCCAGCAGTCGTGCTCCGGGACTAGCGGGGGGATACAATGAGCAGTTCTTC,-,TRBJ2-1,TRBD2,TRBV7-8